The 30 T cell receptor beta chains reported below all come from one sample, sequenced in a study of T cell responses to AZD1222 COVID-19 vaccine. Profiled with immunoSEQ multiplex PCR; TCRdb holds only in-frame clones, not every one. Of 85,000 to 120,000 clones listed, 90% are singletons. This specimen consisted of peripheral blood, obtained on day 0 of AZD1222 vaccination. The receptors come from an adult in good health.

The chain employs TRBV5-1 and TRBJ2-7; 10 bases align to TRBD1. The J segment lost 2 bases and the V segment lost 2 bases, leaving 4 bases of the junction unmatched. Germline-derived CDR1 and CDR2 are SGHRS and YFSETQ. CDR3 size: 15 residues. CDR3 amino acids: CASSLGGTGAYEQYF. The CDR3 bases are TGCGCCAGCAGCTTAGGCGGGACAGGGGCCTACGAGCAGTACTTC.

The V gene is TRBV4-2, the J gene TRBJ2-1; D possibly corresponds to TRBD2 (6 bases). The length of the CDR3 is 14 residues. Trimming stripped 6 bases from V and 8 bases from J, with 17 bases between. Germline-derived CDR1 and CDR2 are LGHNA and YNFKEQ. The DNA for the CDR3 is TGTGCCAGCAGTCCCAGCGGGTGGGACGATGAGCAGTTCTTC. Protein sequence: CASSPSGWDDEQFF.

This chain uses TRBV5-1 with TRBJ2-1, with D possibly being TRBD1 (5 bases). Trimming cost V 6 bases and J 6 bases, with 22 bases left between them. This CDR3 spans 16 amino acids. From germline, CDR1 is SGHRS and CDR2 YFSETQ. The CDR3, as DNA: TGCGCCAGCAATCTTAATCCCCAGGGAAGGGGCAATGAGCAGTTCTTC. As protein: CASNLNPQGRGNEQFF.

V gene TRBV5-6 combines with J gene TRBJ2-2; D tentatively reads TRBD1 or TRBD2 (5 bases each). This CDR3 has 14 residues. Germline V gives CDR1 SGHDT, CDR2 YYEEEE. V lost 6 bases and J lost 3, with 12 bases in between. The CDR3: CASKLRGDTGELFF. DNA for the CDR3: TGTGCCAGCAAGTTGAGGGGAGACACCGGGGAGCTGTTTTTT.

This clone was seen just once. This chain uses TRBV7-3 with TRBJ1-5; 9 bases line up with TRBD1. V dropped 4 bases and J dropped 6; count of bases not matched to a gene: 13. Per germline, CDR1 SGHTA and CDR2 FQGTGA. This CDR3 spans 17 amino acids. This chain's CDR3 is CASSSLRDRVSSQPQHF. DNA for the CDR3: TGTGCCAGCAGCTCCCTTCGGGACAGGGTTTCTTCTCAGCCCCAGCATTTT.

J is TRBJ2-3 and V is TRBV14; D is unresolved. The V end was cut by 1 base, the J end by 0 bases, with 8 bases between. The CDR3 is made up of 15 amino acids. Germline values: CDR1 SGHDN, CDR2 FVKESK. The CDR3 loop reads CASSQGGISTDTQYF. In nucleotides, the CDR3 is TGTGCCAGCAGCCAAGGAGGCATTAGCACAGATACGCAGTATTTT.

The V and J genes are TRBV18 and TRBJ2-1; D is unresolved. V shed 4 bases and J shed 6 bases, with 7 bases lying between them. Germline V gene sequence: CDR1 KGHSH, CDR2 LQKENI. The CDR3 has 12 amino acids. For the CDR3, the DNA is TGTGCCAGCTCACTGGGGATCAATGAGCAGTTCTTC. As protein: CASSLGINEQFF.

This chain joins TRBV7-2 and TRBJ1-1; D ambiguous. V was clipped by 6 bases and J by 4 bases, with 12 bases between them. CDR1 SGHTA and CDR2 FQGNSA come from the germline V gene. This CDR3 is 13 amino acids long. CDR3 in DNA: TGTGCCAGCAGTTTTCAAGGAGGCACTGAAGCTTTCTTT. Protein sequence: CASSFQGGTEAFF.

V usage is TRBV27 and J usage is TRBJ1-2, with 9 bases fitting TRBD1. The CDR3 totals 15 residues. V dropped 5 bases and J dropped 8; count of bases not matched to a gene: 12. Germline CDR1 and CDR2: MNHEY and SMNVEV (reference sequence). CDR3 sequence (DNA): TGTGCCAGCAGTACCGGGACAGGGTACGAAAAAGGCTACACCTTC. Amino acid sequence: CASSTGTGYEKGYTF.

The rearrangement joins TRBV12-3 or TRBV12-4 to TRBJ1-5, with D perhaps TRBD1 (5 bases). With 5 bases removed from V and 9 bases from J, the gap between germline ends came to 11 bases. The CDR3 loop spans 12 amino acids. Here the CDR3 DNA reads TGTGCCAGCAGTCAGAGGGGCGGGCCCCAGCATTTT. Translated, it gives CASSQRGGPQHF.

The genes are TRBV6-5 and TRBJ1-6; D remains ambiguous. Germline CDR1 MNHEY, CDR2 SVGAGI. V was trimmed by 0 bases and J by 6 bases, leaving 9 bases between them. This CDR3 region has 15 residues. The CDR3 DNA reads TGTGCCAGCAGTTACTCGAGTCAGTCTAATTCACCCCTCCACTTT. Its protein product is CASSYSSQSNSPLHF.

This rearrangement joins TRBV6-5 to TRBJ2-7; perhaps D is TRBD1 or TRBD2 (5 bases each). Germline values: CDR1 MNHEY, CDR2 SVGAGI. The ends were cut back, 4 bases at V and 3 bases at J, with 13 bases in the middle. The CDR3 covers 14 residues. The CDR3 region is CASSSGTDRYEQYF. The DNA of the CDR3 is TGTGCCAGCAGTTCCGGGACGGACCGCTACGAGCAGTACTTC.

The chain recombines TRBV10-1 with TRBJ2-5; tentatively, D is TRBD1 or TRBD2 (7 bases each). Germline V gives CDR1 WNHNN, CDR2 SYGVQD (reference sequence). This CDR3 has 15 residues. Trimming stripped 2 bases from V and 5 bases from J, with 15 bases between. The CDR3 DNA reads TGCGCCAGCAGTGAGAGACAGGGAGGGGAGGAGACCCAGTACTTC. This sequence encodes CASSERQGGEETQYF.

The chain employs TRBV9 and TRBJ2-1; 9 bases fit TRBD2. The CDR3 is 17 amino acids. The germline gives CDR1 SGDLS, CDR2 YYNGEE. V gave up 0 bases and J gave up 7 bases; unmatched junction bases: 11. CDR3 sequence (DNA): TGTGCCAGCAGCGTAGAAGCGGGCGGGAGGGCCTGGAATGAGCAGTTCTTC. The encoded protein is CASSVEAGGRAWNEQFF.

The genes are TRBV7-2 and TRBJ1-2; D call uncertain. The CDR3 is 12 residues long. The germline V gene has CDR1 SGHTA and CDR2 FQGNSA. The ends were cut back, 1 base at V and 7 bases at J, with 7 bases in the middle. The CDR3 protein is CASSLDSGGYTF. The CDR3 nucleotides read TGTGCCAGCAGCTTAGATAGTGGTGGCTACACCTTC.

Judged by abundance, this clone is medium-sized. The chain is built from TRBV24-1 and TRBJ2-3; D possibly corresponds to TRBD1 (5 bases). The ends were cut back, 4 bases at V and 6 bases at J, with 16 bases in the middle. The CDR3 consists of 15 residues. Germline V gene sequence: CDR1 KGHDR, CDR2 SFDVKD. As DNA, the CDR3 is TGTGCCACCAGTGACCTCCAGGGCTCGAGGGATACGCAGTATTTT. Residues: CATSDLQGSRDTQYF.

The chain employs TRBV29-1 and TRBJ2-7; 7 bases are a match to TRBD2. The CDR3 is made up of 13 amino acids. The junction had 12 bases not matched to a gene; V was cut back by 7 bases and J by 6 bases. From germline, CDR1 is SQVTM and CDR2 ANQGSEA. This CDR3 reads CSAKGLRLAEQYF. DNA for the CDR3: TGCAGCGCTAAGGGACTAAGGCTTGCCGAGCAGTACTTC.

The V call is TRBV7-9, the J call TRBJ2-2, with 7 bases identical to TRBD1. The junction had 3 bases not matched to a gene; V was cut back by 5 bases and J by 3 bases. The V gene's germline CDR1 is SEHNR and CDR2 FQNEAQ (reference sequence). The CDR3 totals 14 residues. The CDR3 region is CASSPTGYTGELFF. The CDR3 nucleotides read TGTGCCAGCAGCCCGACAGGGTACACCGGGGAGCTGTTTTTT.

This clone was seen once. The DNA for the CDR3 is TGCGCCAGCAGCTTGGTAGGTCGGGGGCTTAGCACAGATACGCAGTATTTT. The encoded protein is CASSLVGRGLSTDTQYF. The chain has TRBV5-1 and TRBJ2-3; D assignment may be TRBD1 or TRBD2 (6 bases each). This CDR3 comprises 17 residues. Looked up from germline, CDR1 is SGHRS and CDR2 is YFSETQ. Trimming removed 0 bases at V and 0 bases at J, with 14 bases between.

This chain links TRBV5-1 with TRBJ1-5; TRBD1 might be the D (6 bases). CDR1 and CDR2 (germline): SGHRS, YFSETQ. CDR3 length equals 14 residues. Trimming pared 4 bases from V and 2 bases from J, leaving 10 bases between. The CDR3 coding sequence is TGCGCCAGCAGCGAGGGACAAGGCAATCAGCCCCAGCATTTT. Its translation is CASSEGQGNQPQHF. The full variable domain, its missing parts supplied by reference TRBV5-1 and TRBJ1-5, is KAGVTQTPRYLIKTRGQQVTLSCSPISGHRSVSWYQQTPGQGLQFLFEYFSETQRNKGNFPGRFSGRQFSNSRSEMNVSTLELGDSALYLCASSEGQGNQPQHFGDGTRLSIL.

The chain employs TRBV19 and TRBJ2-1; 12 nucleotides match TRBD2. Unmatched junction bases numbered 6, after V lost 6 bases and J lost 6 bases. There are 15 residues in the CDR3. Germline CDR1 and CDR2: LNHDA and SQIVND (reference sequence). The CDR3 loop reads CASRQLAGGANEQFF. For the CDR3, the DNA is TGTGCCAGTAGGCAACTAGCGGGAGGTGCCAATGAGCAGTTCTTC.

DNA for the CDR3: TGTGCCAGCAGCGTAGGGGGGGGCAATCAGCCCCAGCATTTT. Translating gives CASSVGGGNQPQHF. The chain uses TRBV9 and TRBJ1-5; maybe TRBD1 (5 bases). Trimming removed 0 bases at V and 2 bases at J, with 6 bases between. This CDR3 contains 14 residues. Germline V gene data show CDR1 as SGDLS and CDR2 as YYNGEE.

This clone was picked up one time. The rearrangement uses TRBV19 and TRBJ1-6; D not resolved. The ends were cut back, 2 bases at V and 7 bases at J, with 12 bases in the middle. In germline, CDR1 is LNHDA, CDR2 SQIVND (reference sequence). The CDR3 covers 15 residues. CDR3 sequence: CASSINRPQNSPLHF. DNA of the CDR3: TGTGCCAGTAGTATAAATCGACCACAGAATTCACCCCTCCACTTT.

The V and J genes are TRBV2 and TRBJ2-1, with TRBD2 matching over 9 bases. The CDR3 sequence is 14 residues long. V shed 6 bases and J 6 bases; nucleotides not matched to a gene: 6. Looked up from germline, CDR1 is SNHLY and CDR2 is FYNNEI. CDR3 residues: CASRGLAAVNEQFF. The DNA of the CDR3 is TGTGCCAGCAGGGGACTAGCAGCCGTCAATGAGCAGTTCTTC.

The V and J genes are TRBV5-1 and TRBJ2-3; D uncertain. V was trimmed by 4 bases and J by 0 bases, leaving 9 bases between them. Germline CDR1 is SGHRS and CDR2 is YFSETQ. The CDR3 sequence is 14 residues long. CDR3 coding DNA: TGCGCCAGCAGCGTCGGACCGAGCACAGATACGCAGTATTTT. Translating gives CASSVGPSTDTQYF.

This chain links TRBV18 with TRBJ1-1; 7 positions match TRBD1. Germline V gene lookup returns CDR1 KGHSH and CDR2 LQKENI. V trimming: 2 bases; J trimming: 1 base; junction bases outside the gene matches: 4. The CDR3 loop spans 15 amino acids. This chain's CDR3 is CASSPSKGANTEAFF. The CDR3 bases are TGTGCCAGCTCACCATCGAAGGGGGCGAACACTGAAGCTTTCTTT.

The V gene is TRBV4-1, the J gene TRBJ2-1; D remains unclear. V shed 0 bases and J shed 3 bases, with 9 bases lying between them. Germline CDR1 is MGHRA and CDR2 is YSYEKL. This CDR3 has 15 residues. The CDR3 nucleotides are TGCGCCAGCAGCCAAGAACAGATTCTCTACAATGAGCAGTTCTTC. This gives the protein CASSQEQILYNEQFF.

The V and J genes are TRBV10-3 and TRBJ2-7, with 8 bases matching TRBD2. The length of the CDR3 is 14 residues. Germline CDR1 is ENHRY and CDR2 is SYGVKD. Trimming at V came to 4 bases and at J to 2 bases, leaving 4 bases not matched to a gene. As DNA, the CDR3 is TGTGCCATCAGTGTAACTAGCGGAACCTACGAGCAGTACTTC. This codes for CAISVTSGTYEQYF.

The chain joins TRBV18 to TRBJ2-7, with D possibly matching TRBD2 (5 bases). V was clipped by 2 bases and J by 2 bases, with 13 bases between them. The germline V gene has CDR1 KGHSH and CDR2 LQKENI. CDR3 length equals 15 residues. This CDR3 reads CASSPVSGLTYEQYF. In DNA form, the CDR3 reads TGTGCCAGCTCACCAGTTTCAGGACTTACCTACGAGCAGTACTTC.

The DNA of the CDR3 is TGTGCCAGCAGCTTCCCAGGGGGCGGGAACACTGAAGCTTTCTTT. Residues: CASSFPGGGNTEAFF. This chain connects TRBV7-2 to TRBJ1-1, with TRBD1 matching over 8 bases. This CDR3 is 15 amino acids long. The V and J ends lost 3 bases and 1 base, in that order; junction bases with no gene match: 4. Germline V gene lookup returns CDR1 SGHTA and CDR2 FQGNSA.